This is a list of T cell receptor beta chains from one sample in a study of CD8 T cells in Susac syndrome. MiXCR, run by TCRdb on the immunoSEQ multiplex PCR reads, gives a single entry per CDR3 protein. There are under 250,000 distinct CDR3 sequences in the sample; 93% occur only once, and less than 0.075% lies in the top ten. The specimen was CD4+ T cells from PBMCs. The receptors were gathered from a human donor with multiple sclerosis. The CDR3 runs from the conserved cysteine through the conserved F or W. A D gene is named only where the DNA matches it firmly. The size of a clone is reported for some rows only, either as once, few or many, or as a class for expanded clones.

CDR3nt: TGTGCCAGCAGCACCTGGACTAACGACGATACGCAGTATTTT; CDR3aa: CASSTWTNDDTQYF; v_gene: TRBV3-1; j_gene: TRBJ2-3; abundance: NA; d_gene: NA
CDR3nt: TGTGCCAGCACCGTTCTGGCGGGAGGTTTGGATGAGCAGTTCTTC; CDR3aa: CASTVLAGGLDEQFF; v_gene: TRBV2; j_gene: TRBJ2-1; abundance: once; d_gene: TRBD2
CDR3nt: TGCAGCGTTGTTAGAGCGGGGGGCTACAATGAGCAGTTCTTC; CDR3aa: CSVVRAGGYNEQFF; v_gene: TRBV29-1; j_gene: TRBJ2-1; abundance: NA; d_gene: TRBD2
CDR3nt: TGCGCCAGCAGCTTTCTGGACAGGGATGATGGCTACACCTTC; CDR3aa: CASSFLDRDDGYTF; v_gene: TRBV5-1; j_gene: TRBJ1-2; abundance: NA; d_gene: TRBD1
CDR3nt: TGTGCCAGCAGCTCGGAGTTTGGCAATGAGCAGTTCTTC; CDR3aa: CASSSEFGNEQFF; v_gene: TRBV7-3; j_gene: TRBJ2-1; abundance: NA; d_gene: NA
CDR3nt: TGTGCCAGCTCAGTAACGGGACAGGGTATTTCGAATGAGCAGTTCTTC; CDR3aa: CASSVTGQGISNEQFF; v_gene: TRBV18; j_gene: TRBJ2-1; abundance: NA; d_gene: TRBD1
CDR3nt: TGTGCCAGCAGAGAAGACAGGGGGCTAGGCGGCTACACCTTC; CDR3aa: CASREDRGLGGYTF; v_gene: TRBV12-3/TRBV12-4; j_gene: TRBJ1-2; abundance: NA; d_gene: TRBD1
CDR3nt: TGCAGCGTTGTGACTAAAGATACGCAGTATTTT; CDR3aa: CSVVTKDTQYF; v_gene: TRBV29-1; j_gene: TRBJ2-3; abundance: NA; d_gene: NA
CDR3nt: TGTGCCAGCAGTCAGGGGGCGCGAAACACTGAAGCTTTCTTT; CDR3aa: CASSQGARNTEAFF; v_gene: TRBV12-3/TRBV12-4; j_gene: TRBJ1-1; abundance: NA; d_gene: TRBD1
CDR3nt: TGTGCCAGCAGTGAAGCGCTTCTTGGGTCTAGCGTGAGGAATGAGCAGTTCTTC; CDR3aa: CASSEALLGSSVRNEQFF; v_gene: TRBV6-1; j_gene: TRBJ2-1; abundance: NA; d_gene: NA
CDR3nt: TGTGCCAGCAGACTGGGACTAGCGGGGGATTACGAGCAGTACTTC; CDR3aa: CASRLGLAGDYEQYF; v_gene: TRBV28; j_gene: TRBJ2-7; abundance: NA; d_gene: TRBD2
CDR3nt: TGTGCCAGCAGCGCCGGGACTCGTGTCCCAACTGAAGCTTTCTTT; CDR3aa: CASSAGTRVPTEAFF; v_gene: TRBV5-4; j_gene: TRBJ1-1; abundance: NA; d_gene: NA
CDR3nt: TGTGCCAGCAGCTTAACATCGACAACGTATAATTCACCCCTCCACTTT; CDR3aa: CASSLTSTTYNSPLHF; v_gene: TRBV7-6; j_gene: TRBJ1-6; abundance: NA; d_gene: NA
CDR3nt: TGTGCCAGCAGTGAAGGGACGCTCAGGAGAGAGACCCAGTACTTC; CDR3aa: CASSEGTLRRETQYF; v_gene: TRBV2; j_gene: TRBJ2-5; abundance: NA; d_gene: NA
CDR3nt: TGTGCCACCGGGACAGGGGGGACTGAAGCTTTCTTT; CDR3aa: CATGTGGTEAFF; v_gene: TRBV28; j_gene: TRBJ1-1; abundance: NA; d_gene: TRBD1
CDR3nt: TGCGCCAGCAGCTTGGACCCCGGCAATGCCTACAATGAGCAGTTCTTC; CDR3aa: CASSLDPGNAYNEQFF; v_gene: TRBV5-1; j_gene: TRBJ2-1; abundance: NA; d_gene: NA
CDR3nt: TGTGCCAGCAGTGAACTTTACAATGAGCAGTTCTTC; CDR3aa: CASSELYNEQFF; v_gene: TRBV6-1; j_gene: TRBJ2-1; abundance: NA; d_gene: NA
CDR3nt: TGCAGCGCCCCGGGGCAGGGTGGTGAGCAGTTCTTC; CDR3aa: CSAPGQGGEQFF; v_gene: TRBV29-1; j_gene: TRBJ2-1; abundance: once; d_gene: NA
CDR3nt: TGTGCCATCAGGCCGGGACAGGGGGGAGGCTACACCTTC; CDR3aa: CAIRPGQGGGYTF; v_gene: TRBV10-3; j_gene: TRBJ1-2; abundance: NA; d_gene: TRBD1
CDR3nt: TGTGCCAGCAGCATCAGAGGACTAGCGGGAGGCGGGGAGCTGTTTTTT; CDR3aa: CASSIRGLAGGGELFF; v_gene: TRBV7-2; j_gene: TRBJ2-2; abundance: NA; d_gene: TRBD2
CDR3nt: TGTGCCAGCAGTCGAATAGCATTGGGCAATGAGCAGTTCTTC; CDR3aa: CASSRIALGNEQFF; v_gene: TRBV2; j_gene: TRBJ2-1; abundance: NA; d_gene: NA
CDR3nt: TGTGCCAGCAGCTTAGATGGTTGGGACAGTTCGAACACCGGGGAGCTGTTTTTT; CDR3aa: CASSLDGWDSSNTGELFF; v_gene: TRBV7-2; j_gene: TRBJ2-2; abundance: NA; d_gene: TRBD1
CDR3nt: TGTGCCAGCAGTTTGGGGGGTGTACGGGGCTACACCTTC; CDR3aa: CASSLGGVRGYTF; v_gene: TRBV12-3/TRBV12-4; j_gene: TRBJ1-2; abundance: few; d_gene: NA
CDR3nt: TGCGCCAGCAGCTTAACTAGCGAAAACAATGAGCAGTTCTTC; CDR3aa: CASSLTSENNEQFF; v_gene: TRBV5-1; j_gene: TRBJ2-1; abundance: NA; d_gene: TRBD2
CDR3nt: TGTGCCAGCAGCTCAGGGCGAACAGGGAATGAAAAACTGTTTTTT; CDR3aa: CASSSGRTGNEKLFF; v_gene: TRBV9; j_gene: TRBJ1-4; abundance: NA; d_gene: NA
CDR3nt: TGTGCCAGCAATTTGCCGGGAGTCGGCACAGATACGCAGTATTTT; CDR3aa: CASNLPGVGTDTQYF; v_gene: TRBV2; j_gene: TRBJ2-3; abundance: few; d_gene: NA
CDR3nt: TGTGCCAGCATTGAGGTGGGGTTCTCCTACAATGAGCAGTTCTTC; CDR3aa: CASIEVGFSYNEQFF; v_gene: TRBV6-2/TRBV6-3; j_gene: TRBJ2-1; abundance: NA; d_gene: NA
CDR3nt: TGTGCCAGCTCACCAGCTATGGCTGAGACCCAGTACTTC; CDR3aa: CASSPAMAETQYF; v_gene: TRBV18; j_gene: TRBJ2-5; abundance: NA; d_gene: NA
CDR3nt: TGCGCCAGCAGCTTGGGAGACGACACTAACTATGGCTACACCTTC; CDR3aa: CASSLGDDTNYGYTF; v_gene: TRBV5-1; j_gene: TRBJ1-2; abundance: NA; d_gene: NA